Included here is one T cell receptor (beta chain) sequence, with context. Its binding antigen is unknown. Per-base qualities were not stored, and no clone one base away is much larger. TCR CDR3 regions were amplified from genomic DNA by multiplex PCR using the deep immunoSEQ assay. Extracted genomic DNA from each cell subset was distributed evenly across all wells of several immunoSEQ 96-well plates, and each plate was treated as a replicate. For sorted subsets, approximately 210 ng of genomic DNA, equivalent to around 31,000 T cell genomes, went into each replicate PCR. Purified libraries were quantified with a Qubit 3.0 fluorometer, sized on a Bioanalyzer 2100, and re-quantified with the KAPA Library Quantification kit. A separate single-read 150-cycle Illumina NextSeq 550 flow cell was used to sequence each immunoSEQ 96-well plate. In the source study's methods: The immunoSEQ output contained only junctional sequences without quality scores, so filtering could not match that applied to full-length reads. Sequences were annotated with PyIR, a Python wrapper for IgBLAST v1.9, and V/J genes and CDR3 were assigned using IMGT germline references. Reads were filtered out if the reads had weak V/J assignments (E-value above 1e-6), no CDR3, stop codons, out-of-frame junctions, or ambiguous translated residues. V3J clonotypes were defined as sequences sharing the same inferred V gene, J gene, and CDR3 amino acid sequence. Percentage overlap between repertoires was calculated by dividing the number of shared unique clonotypes by the size of the smaller repertoire. RTK rarefaction, the Chao1 estimator, and Recon v2.1 estimates of unobserved clonotypes were used to assess repertoire richness. For all TCRbeta clonotypes obtained by the gDNA method from a few donors, generation probabilities were computed with OLGA. The source is immuneACCESS, and TCRdb retained only in-frame sequences with V and J called. Part of the clones is not carried over; for the studies checked, unresolved V genes explain less than half of this, and the remainder is unexplained. The DNA was the basis for D and trimming; V, J and clone size are from that table. For this sample there are about 180,000 clones; 90% to 95% appear just once. The leading ten clones occupy around 0.067% of the sample.

These data come from a study of shared clonotypes between healthy human individuals (dated by TCRdb to 2020 to 2022). Broadly, across the study: The cohort included a few men and a couple of women between 18 and 49 years of age. Libraries were prepared and TCR repertoires were sequenced by different laboratories using diverse techniques, in order to increase sequencing depth and limit assay-specific biases. To estimate repertoire size and how much clonotypes are shared between individuals, the study performed deep sequencing of blood TCR repertoires from roughly five healthy adults. Between about 0.85 and 10 billion PBMCs per donor were obtained by leukapheresis. For each donor, three plates each were used for CD4 naive and CD4 memory, two plates were used for CD8 naive, and one plate was used for CD8 memory. The study at large found these results: Rarefaction of sorted-subset datasets indicated incomplete sequencing despite the large sequencing depth. Because the study included a small number of donors, the genetic and exposure-history diversity represented was limited. Sharing across a handful of donors was observed for about 4.8% of naive CD4, less than 4% of naive CD8, 2% to 2.5% of memory CD4, and around 0.44% of memory CD8 clonotypes. Only blood was sampled, and tissue TCR repertoires likely differ from those in blood. Larger estimated clonotype richness was generally found for naive subsets than for memory subsets. Pairwise subsampling indicated that sequencing depth was expected to affect the degree of clonotype sharing among donors. Higher generation probabilities were observed for clonotypes shared by all four sorted-subset donors than for non-shared clonotypes.

Including the terminal cysteine and phenylalanine, the CDR3 comprises 15 residues. The sequence is cut down to CDR3 DNA, 45 bases in frame from base 1. For this chain, trimming is 4 bases at the V end and 4 bases at the J end, and the number of junction bases without a gene match is 6. CDR1 and CDR2 were assigned from the germline V gene as SGHRS and YFSETQ. The donors were healthy, HIV-negative adults who had no recently reported acute infections or vaccinations. Every donor was a Caucasian adult residing in Nashville, Tennessee, USA. CD4+ T cells were enriched by magnetic negative selection, after which naive cells were positively selected on CD45RA and the negative fraction was taken as the memory subset. Blood was collected by leukapheresis, and PBMCs were isolated by Ficoll-Histopaque density gradient centrifugation and then cryopreserved in liquid nitrogen vapor phase. Analytical flow cytometry was used to check the purity and quantity of each magnetically sorted T cell population. Each sorted fraction had its genomic DNA isolated and then quantified by UV absorbance on a Nanodrop 2000c.

Sequenced sample: naive CD4+ T cells sorted from blood. Interpreted using the paper, the cell subset or site label stands for: CD45RA+ positively selected. This receptor was obtained from a woman in her 30s in good health. This receptor chain uses TRBV5-1 and TRBJ2-1, and 9 junctional nucleotides match TRBD2. The nucleotide sequence is TGCGCCAGCAGCCAATCTAGCGGGAAATACAATGAGCAGTTCTTC. Its translation is CASSQSSGKYNEQFF.